This TCR beta chain was identified during a study of response to subunit inactivated influenza vaccine. The study, taken as a whole, reports: Each seasonal influenza vaccination, the authors suggested, recruits few new T cells.

This clonotype has a count of ten or more. Its antigen is as yet unknown. Looked up from germline, CDR1 is SEHNR and CDR2 is FQNEAQ (reference sequence). CDR3 size: 12 residues. Trimming left V 4 bases short and J 5 bases short, with 8 bases between. TCRdb ran MiXCR on the RT-PCR reads and lists one entry per CDR3 protein. The table lists roughly 460,000 distinct CDR3 sequences, about a tenth of them singletons. This chain joins TRBV7-9 and TRBJ2-5; tentative D call: TRBD2 (6 bases). This receptor was taken from a man between 50 and 59 years old who received an inactivated influenza vaccine. The sample consisted of PBMCs from blood, taken roughly 45 days after vaccination. The CDR3 DNA reads as TGTGCCAGCAGCTCGGAGGGGGAGACCCAGTACTTC. It translates to CASSSEGETQYF.